This T cell receptor (beta chain) was sequenced for a study of regulatory T cells in long-lasting Graves disease. Study at large: For under 3 months, newly diagnosed Graves' patients had been taking antithyroid drugs.

Construction of the TCR beta libraries employed iRepertoire HTBI primers in conjunction with Arm-PCR of CDR3 regions. TCRdb reprocessed the multiplex PCR reads via MiXCR and lists one record per CDR3 protein. The table has some 250,000 distinct CDR3 sequences, more than 15% seen once. The CDR3 extends over 15 amino acids. Germline lookup yields CDR1 SGHKS and CDR2 YYEKEE (reference sequence). J was trimmed by 10 bases and V by 5 bases; bases with no gene match: 10. With respect to this clonotype: This could be a read error, since a much larger clone is one nucleotide away.

Specified time point: newly diagnosed GD, antithyroid drugs for less than 3 months. Generation of the TCR library employed RNA extracted from PBMCs. The sample was also reused in another study, on T cells in Graves' hyperthyroidism and ophthalmopathy.

The sample consisted of peripheral blood mononuclear cells (PBMCs), taken at new diagnosis, from a patient treated with antithyroid drugs. The receptor was isolated from a woman in her twenties or thirties with Graves disease. This chain connects TRBV5-5 to TRBJ2-1; 12 bases agree with TRBD2. DNA for the CDR3: TGTGCCAGCAGGTCTCTACTAGCGGGGGGCTACGAGCAGTTCTTC. This sequence encodes CASRSLLAGGYEQFF.